This T cell receptor beta chain was identified during a study of T cells in pancreatic ductal adenocarcinoma. Study results and limitations: The resected pancreatic cancer cohort was biased toward the minority with early-stage disease. Unique clonotypes were roughly 8-fold more numerous in blood than in tumor.

Method: immunoSEQ multiplex PCR; TCRdb's copy keeps in-frame clones and lacks some. The table has roughly 20,000 clones, around nine tenths seen once. Selected pancreatic ductal adenocarcinoma patients had undergone surgery without neoadjuvant therapy. The V and J ends lost 3 bases and 6 bases respectively, with 11 bases between them. The CDR3 sequence is 13 residues long. CDR1 is KGHSH and CDR2 is LQKENI in the germline V gene. A remark on this clone: Its antigen is not identified.

This sequence was found in a human donor with pancreatic ductal adenocarcinoma. The specimen sequenced was PBMCs. The rearrangement links TRBV18 to TRBJ1-1; maybe TRBD1 (6 bases). CDR3 sequence reads: CASSPGTMAEAFF. Here the CDR3 DNA reads TGTGCCAGCTCACCCGGGACAATGGCTGAAGCTTTCTTT.